This T cell receptor (beta chain) was identified in a study of T cells after yellow fever vaccination. The study's findings and limits: Weaker in magnitude, the secondary response showed a faster peak on day 5 versus 15. The CD4 compartment and the CD8 compartment contained a small share of clonotypes in common. Booster sampling recovered most clones from primary vaccination (less than 97% CD4, over 75% CD8).

Concerning this clonotype itself: Its antigen is still unknown.

UMIs were added to TCR cDNA along with a universal primer site when it was made by 5'RACE template switching. TCRdb re-called the 5' RACE reads through MiXCR, storing one row per CDR3 protein. Of about 350,000 distinct CDR3 sequences listed, roughly 8.6% are singletons. The CDR3 has 16 amino acids. V was shortened by 5 bases and J by 2 bases, with 18 bases between the two germline ends. Sequences were derived from PBMCs, sampled approximately 47 days after the first yellow fever vaccination. The gene calls are TRBV12-3 or TRBV12-4 and TRBJ1-1, with D possibly being TRBD1 (5 bases). The TCR sequence derives from a man aged 18 to 29 who received the YFV17D yellow fever vaccine. The CDR3 protein is CASSLTGRGSNTEAFF. For the CDR3, the DNA is TGTGCCAGCAGTCTAACCGGGAGGGGATCTAACACTGAAGCTTTCTTT.